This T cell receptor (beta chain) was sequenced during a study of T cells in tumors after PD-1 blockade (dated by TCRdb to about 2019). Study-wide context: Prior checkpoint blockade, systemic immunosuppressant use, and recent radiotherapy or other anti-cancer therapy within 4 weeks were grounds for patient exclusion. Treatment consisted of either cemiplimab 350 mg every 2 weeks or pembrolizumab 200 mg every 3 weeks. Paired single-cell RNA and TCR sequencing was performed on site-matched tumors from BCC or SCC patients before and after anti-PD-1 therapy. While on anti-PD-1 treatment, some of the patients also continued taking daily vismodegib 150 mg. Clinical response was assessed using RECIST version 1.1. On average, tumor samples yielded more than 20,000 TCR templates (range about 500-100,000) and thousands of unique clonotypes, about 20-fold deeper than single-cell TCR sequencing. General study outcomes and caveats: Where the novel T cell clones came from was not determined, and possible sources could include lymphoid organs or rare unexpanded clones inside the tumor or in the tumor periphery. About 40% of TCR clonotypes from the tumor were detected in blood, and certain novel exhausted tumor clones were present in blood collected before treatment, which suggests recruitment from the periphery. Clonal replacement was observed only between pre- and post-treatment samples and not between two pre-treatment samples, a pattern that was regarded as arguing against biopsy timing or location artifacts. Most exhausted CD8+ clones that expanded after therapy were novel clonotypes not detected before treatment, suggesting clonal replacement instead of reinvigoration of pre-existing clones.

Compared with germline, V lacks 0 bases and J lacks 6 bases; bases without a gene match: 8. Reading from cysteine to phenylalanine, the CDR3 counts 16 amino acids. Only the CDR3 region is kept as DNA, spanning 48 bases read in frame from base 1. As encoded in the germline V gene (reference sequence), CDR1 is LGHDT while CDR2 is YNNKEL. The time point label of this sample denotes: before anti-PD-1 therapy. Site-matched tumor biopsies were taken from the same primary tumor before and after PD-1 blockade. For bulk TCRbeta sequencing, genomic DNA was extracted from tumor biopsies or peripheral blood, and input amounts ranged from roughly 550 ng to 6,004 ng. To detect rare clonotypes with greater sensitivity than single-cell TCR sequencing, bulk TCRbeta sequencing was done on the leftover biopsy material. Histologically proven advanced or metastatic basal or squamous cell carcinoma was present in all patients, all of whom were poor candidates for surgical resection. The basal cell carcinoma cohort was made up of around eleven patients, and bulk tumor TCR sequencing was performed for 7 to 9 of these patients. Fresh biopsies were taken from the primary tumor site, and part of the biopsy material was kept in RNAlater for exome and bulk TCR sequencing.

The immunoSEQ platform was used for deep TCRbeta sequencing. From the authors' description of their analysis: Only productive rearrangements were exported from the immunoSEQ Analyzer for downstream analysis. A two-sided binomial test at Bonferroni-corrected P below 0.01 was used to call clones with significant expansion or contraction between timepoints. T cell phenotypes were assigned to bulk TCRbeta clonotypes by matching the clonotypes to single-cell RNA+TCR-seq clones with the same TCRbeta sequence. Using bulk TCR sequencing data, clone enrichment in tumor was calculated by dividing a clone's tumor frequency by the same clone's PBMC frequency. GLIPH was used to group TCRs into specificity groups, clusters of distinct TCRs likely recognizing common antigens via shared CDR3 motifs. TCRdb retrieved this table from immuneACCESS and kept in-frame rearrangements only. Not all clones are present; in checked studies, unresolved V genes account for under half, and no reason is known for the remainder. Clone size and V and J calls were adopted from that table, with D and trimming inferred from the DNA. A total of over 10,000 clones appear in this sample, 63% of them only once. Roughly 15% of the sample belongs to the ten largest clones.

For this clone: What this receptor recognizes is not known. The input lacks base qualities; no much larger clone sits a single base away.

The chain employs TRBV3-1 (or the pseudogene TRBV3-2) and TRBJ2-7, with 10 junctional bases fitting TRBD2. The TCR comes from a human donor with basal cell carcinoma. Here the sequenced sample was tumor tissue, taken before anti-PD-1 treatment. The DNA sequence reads TGTGCCAGCAGCCAAGATATGGCTAGCGGGAGTCCCGAGCAGTACTTC. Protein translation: CASSQDMASGSPEQYF.